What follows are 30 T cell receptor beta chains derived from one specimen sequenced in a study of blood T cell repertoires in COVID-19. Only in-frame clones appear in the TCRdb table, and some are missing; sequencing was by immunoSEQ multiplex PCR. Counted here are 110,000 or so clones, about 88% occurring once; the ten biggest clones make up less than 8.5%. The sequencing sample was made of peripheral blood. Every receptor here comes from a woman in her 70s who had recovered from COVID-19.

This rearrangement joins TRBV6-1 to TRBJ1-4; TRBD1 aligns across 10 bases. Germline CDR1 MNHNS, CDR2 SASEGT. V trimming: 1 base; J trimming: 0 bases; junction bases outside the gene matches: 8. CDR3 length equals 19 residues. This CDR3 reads CASSEGGTGVLATNEKLFF. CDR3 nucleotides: TGTGCCAGCAGTGAAGGAGGGACAGGGGTTCTCGCAACTAATGAAAAACTGTTTTTT.

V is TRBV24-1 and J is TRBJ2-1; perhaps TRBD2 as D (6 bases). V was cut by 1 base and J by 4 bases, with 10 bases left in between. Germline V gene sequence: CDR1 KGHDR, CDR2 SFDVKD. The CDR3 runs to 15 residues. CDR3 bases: TGTGCCACCAGTGATTTAGGAGGGGCGTACAATGAGCAGTTCTTC. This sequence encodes CATSDLGGAYNEQFF.

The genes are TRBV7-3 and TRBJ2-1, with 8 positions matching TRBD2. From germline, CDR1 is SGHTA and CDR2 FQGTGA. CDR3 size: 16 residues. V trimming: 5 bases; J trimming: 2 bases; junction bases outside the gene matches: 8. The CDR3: CASSLISGATYNEQFF. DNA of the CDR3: TGTGCCAGCAGCCTTATTAGCGGGGCGACCTACAATGAGCAGTTCTTC.

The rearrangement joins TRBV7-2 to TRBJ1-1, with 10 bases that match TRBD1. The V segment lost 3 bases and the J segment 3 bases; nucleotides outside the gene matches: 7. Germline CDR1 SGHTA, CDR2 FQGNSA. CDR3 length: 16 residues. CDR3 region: CASSFRQGALDTEAFF. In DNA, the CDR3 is TGTGCCAGCAGCTTTAGACAGGGGGCGTTGGACACTGAAGCTTTCTTT.

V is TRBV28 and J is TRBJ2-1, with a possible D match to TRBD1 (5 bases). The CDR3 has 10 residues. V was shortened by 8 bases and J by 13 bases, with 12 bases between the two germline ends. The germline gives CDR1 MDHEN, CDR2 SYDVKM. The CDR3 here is CASGRTNQFF. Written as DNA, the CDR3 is TGTGCCAGCGGTAGGACAAACCAGTTCTTC.

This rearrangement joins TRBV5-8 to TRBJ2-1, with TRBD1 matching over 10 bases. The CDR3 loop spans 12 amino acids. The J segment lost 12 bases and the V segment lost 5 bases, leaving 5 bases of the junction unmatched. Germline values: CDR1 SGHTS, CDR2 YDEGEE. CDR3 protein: CASSRQGALQFF. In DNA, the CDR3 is TGTGCCAGCAGTCGACAGGGGGCACTGCAGTTCTTC.

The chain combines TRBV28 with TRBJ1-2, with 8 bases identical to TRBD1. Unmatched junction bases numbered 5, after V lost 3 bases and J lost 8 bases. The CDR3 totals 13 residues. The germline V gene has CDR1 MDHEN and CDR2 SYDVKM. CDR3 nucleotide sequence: TGTGCCAGCAGTTTTTTGGACAGGGACGGCTACACCTTC. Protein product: CASSFLDRDGYTF.

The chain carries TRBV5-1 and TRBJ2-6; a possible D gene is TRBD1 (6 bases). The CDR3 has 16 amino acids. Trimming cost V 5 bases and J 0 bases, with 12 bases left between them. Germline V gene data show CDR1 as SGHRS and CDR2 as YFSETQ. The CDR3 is CASSPTGSSGANVLTF. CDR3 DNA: TGCGCCAGCAGTCCGACAGGAAGCTCTGGGGCCAACGTCCTGACTTTC.

DNA of the CDR3: TGTGCCAGCAGCCGGACAGGGGTTGAGGAGACCCAGTACTTC. Translating it yields CASSRTGVEETQYF. V and J are TRBV9 and TRBJ2-5, with 9 bases fitting TRBD1. Trimming took 4 bases from V and 5 from J; bases not matched to a gene: 6. Germline CDR1 and CDR2: SGDLS and YYNGEE. The CDR3 covers 14 residues.

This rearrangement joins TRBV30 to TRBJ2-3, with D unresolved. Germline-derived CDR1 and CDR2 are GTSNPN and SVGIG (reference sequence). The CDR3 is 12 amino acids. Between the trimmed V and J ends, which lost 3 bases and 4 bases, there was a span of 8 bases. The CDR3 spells CAWSQAPDTQYF. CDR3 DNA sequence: TGTGCCTGGAGCCAGGCCCCAGATACGCAGTATTTT.

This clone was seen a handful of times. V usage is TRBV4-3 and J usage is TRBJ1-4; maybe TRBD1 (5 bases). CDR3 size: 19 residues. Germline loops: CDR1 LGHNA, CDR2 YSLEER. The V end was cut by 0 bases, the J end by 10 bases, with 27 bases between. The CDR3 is CASSQDLPSGPGVSRKLFF. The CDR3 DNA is TGCGCCAGCAGCCAAGATCTTCCCTCGGGGCCGGGAGTCTCTAGAAAACTGTTTTTT.

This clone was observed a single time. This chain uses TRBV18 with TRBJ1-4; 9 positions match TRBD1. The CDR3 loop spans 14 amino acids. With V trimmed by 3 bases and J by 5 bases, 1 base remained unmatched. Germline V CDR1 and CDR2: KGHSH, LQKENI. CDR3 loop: CASSPGQGNEKLFF. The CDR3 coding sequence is TGTGCCAGCTCACCGGGACAGGGAAATGAAAAACTGTTTTTT.

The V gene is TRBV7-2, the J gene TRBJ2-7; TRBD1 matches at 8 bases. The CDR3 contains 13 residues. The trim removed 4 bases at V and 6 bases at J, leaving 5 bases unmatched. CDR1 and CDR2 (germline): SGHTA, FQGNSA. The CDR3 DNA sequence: TGTGCCAGCAGCTCGGACAGGGCCCGCGAGCAGTACTTC. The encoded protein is CASSSDRAREQYF.

The CDR3 DNA follows: TGTGCCAGCAGCCGGGGGCAGGCCAAAAAAGCTTTCTTT. Translation gives CASSRGQAKKAFF. The rearrangement uses TRBV3-1 (or the pseudogene TRBV3-2) and TRBJ1-1, with D perhaps TRBD1 (6 bases). The V end was cut by 4 bases, the J end by 9 bases, with 15 bases between. The CDR3 has 13 amino acids. Germline CDR1 LGHDT, CDR2 YNNKEL (reference sequence).

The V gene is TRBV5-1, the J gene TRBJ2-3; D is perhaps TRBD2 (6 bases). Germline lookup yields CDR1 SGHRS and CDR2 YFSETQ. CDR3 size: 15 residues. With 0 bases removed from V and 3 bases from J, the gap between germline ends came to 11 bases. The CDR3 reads CASSLVGAGTDTQYF. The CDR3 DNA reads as TGCGCCAGCAGCTTGGTCGGCGCGGGGACAGATACGCAGTATTTT.

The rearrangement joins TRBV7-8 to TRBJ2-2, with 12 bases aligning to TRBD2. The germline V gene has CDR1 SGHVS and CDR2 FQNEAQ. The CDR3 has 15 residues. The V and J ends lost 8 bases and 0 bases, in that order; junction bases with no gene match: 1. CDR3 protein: CASRLAGANTGELFF. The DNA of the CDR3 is TGTGCCAGCCGACTAGCGGGAGCGAACACCGGGGAGCTGTTTTTT.

This chain's CDR3 is CASSLGTRPADTQYF. The CDR3 DNA is TGTGCCAGCAGCTTGGGGACTAGACCGGCGGATACGCAGTATTTT. The chain employs TRBV11-3 and TRBJ2-3; TRBD2 matches 8 bases. The CDR3 runs to 15 residues. The J segment lost 6 bases and the V segment lost 3 bases, leaving 8 bases of the junction unmatched. Germline CDR1 reads SGHNT; CDR2 reads YENEEA.

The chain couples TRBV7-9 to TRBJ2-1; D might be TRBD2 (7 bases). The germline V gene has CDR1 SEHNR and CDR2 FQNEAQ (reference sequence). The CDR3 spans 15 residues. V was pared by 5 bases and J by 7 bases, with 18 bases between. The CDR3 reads CASSPRGLAANEQFF. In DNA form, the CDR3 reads TGTGCCAGCAGCCCCCGGGGGCTAGCGGCAAATGAGCAGTTCTTC.

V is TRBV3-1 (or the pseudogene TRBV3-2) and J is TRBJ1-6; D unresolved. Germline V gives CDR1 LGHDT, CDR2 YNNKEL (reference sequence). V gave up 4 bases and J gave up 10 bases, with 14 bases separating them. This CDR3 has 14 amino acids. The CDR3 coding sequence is TGTGCCAGCAGCCTAACGGTATCGTCGTCACCCCTCCACTTT. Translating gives CASSLTVSSSPLHF.

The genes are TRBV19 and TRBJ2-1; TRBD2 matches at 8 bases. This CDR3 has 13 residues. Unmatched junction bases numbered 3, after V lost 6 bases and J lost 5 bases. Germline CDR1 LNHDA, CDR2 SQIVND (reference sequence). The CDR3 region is CASSRSGNNEQFF. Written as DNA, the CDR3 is TGTGCCAGTAGCCGTAGCGGGAACAATGAGCAGTTCTTC. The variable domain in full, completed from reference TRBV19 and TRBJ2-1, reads DGGITQSPKYLFRKEGQNVTLSCEQNLNHDAMYWYRQDPGQGLRLIYYSQIVNDFQKGDIAEGYSVSREKKESFPLTVTSAQKNPTAFYLCASSRSGNNEQFFGPGTRLTVL.

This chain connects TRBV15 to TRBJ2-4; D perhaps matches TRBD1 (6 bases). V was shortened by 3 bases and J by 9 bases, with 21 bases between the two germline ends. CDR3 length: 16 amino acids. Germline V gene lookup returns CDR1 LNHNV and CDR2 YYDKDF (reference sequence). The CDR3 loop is CATSRGWEQGRSIQYF. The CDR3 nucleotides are TGTGCCACCAGCAGGGGGTGGGAACAGGGTAGAAGCATTCAGTACTTC.

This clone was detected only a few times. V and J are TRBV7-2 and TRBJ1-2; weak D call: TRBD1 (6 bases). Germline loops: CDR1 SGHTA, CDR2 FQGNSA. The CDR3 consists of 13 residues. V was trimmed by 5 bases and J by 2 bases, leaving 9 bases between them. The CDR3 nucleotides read TGTGCCAGCAGCCCCGACAGGAACTATGGCTACACCTTC. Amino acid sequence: CASSPDRNYGYTF.

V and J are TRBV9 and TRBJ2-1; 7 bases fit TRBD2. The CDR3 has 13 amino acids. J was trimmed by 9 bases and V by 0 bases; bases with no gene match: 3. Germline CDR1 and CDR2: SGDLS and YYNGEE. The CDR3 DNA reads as TGTGCCAGCAGCGTAGTGGGGGAGGGTGAGCAGTTCTTC. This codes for CASSVVGEGEQFF.

CDR3 sequence: CASSKLNDEQYF. CDR3 in DNA: TGTGCCAGCAGCAAACTAAACGACGAGCAGTACTTC. This chain links TRBV21-1 with TRBJ2-7; TRBD2 is the table's D call, not checked against the DNA. TRBV21-1 is described as a pseudogene. The CDR3 spans 12 residues.

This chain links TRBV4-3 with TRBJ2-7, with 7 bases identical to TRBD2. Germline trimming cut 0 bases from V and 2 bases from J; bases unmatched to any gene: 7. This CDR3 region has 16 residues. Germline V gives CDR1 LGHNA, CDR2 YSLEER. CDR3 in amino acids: CASSQDKLATTYEQYF. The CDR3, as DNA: TGCGCCAGCAGCCAAGATAAACTAGCGACCACCTACGAGCAGTACTTC.

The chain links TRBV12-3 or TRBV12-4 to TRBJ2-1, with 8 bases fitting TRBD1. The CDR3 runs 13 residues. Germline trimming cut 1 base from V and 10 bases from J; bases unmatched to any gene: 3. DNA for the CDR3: TGTGCCAGCAGTTTAGGACGGGACAGGGAGCAGTTCTTC. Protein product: CASSLGRDREQFF.

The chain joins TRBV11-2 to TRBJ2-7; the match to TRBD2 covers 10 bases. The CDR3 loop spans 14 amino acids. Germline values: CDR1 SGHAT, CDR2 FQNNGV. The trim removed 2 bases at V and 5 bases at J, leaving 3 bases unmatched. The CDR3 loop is CASSLLAGEDEQYF. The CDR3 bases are TGTGCCAGCAGCTTACTAGCGGGAGAGGACGAGCAGTACTTC.

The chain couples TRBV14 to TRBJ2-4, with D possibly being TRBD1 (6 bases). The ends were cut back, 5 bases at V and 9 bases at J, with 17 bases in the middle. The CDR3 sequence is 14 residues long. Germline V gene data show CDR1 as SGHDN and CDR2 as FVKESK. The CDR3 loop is CASSDNLQGGIQYF. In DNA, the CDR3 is TGTGCCAGCAGCGACAATCTACAGGGCGGCATTCAGTACTTC.

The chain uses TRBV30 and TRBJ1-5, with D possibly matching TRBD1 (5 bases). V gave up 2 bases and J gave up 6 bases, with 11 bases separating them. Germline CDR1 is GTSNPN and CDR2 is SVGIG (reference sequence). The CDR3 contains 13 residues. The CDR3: CAWSLGGGQPQHF. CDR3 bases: TGTGCCTGGAGTCTGGGGGGGGGTCAGCCCCAGCATTTT.

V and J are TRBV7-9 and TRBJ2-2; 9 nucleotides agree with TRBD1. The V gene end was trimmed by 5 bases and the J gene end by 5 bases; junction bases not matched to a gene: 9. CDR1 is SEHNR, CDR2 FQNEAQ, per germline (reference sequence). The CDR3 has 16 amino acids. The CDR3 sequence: CASSPQGARGTGELFF. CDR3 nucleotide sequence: TGTGCCAGCAGCCCACAGGGGGCGCGAGGGACCGGGGAGCTGTTTTTT.